The clone carrying this TCR beta chain has just a few counts. Its antigen is still unknown. This CDR3 has 15 amino acids. Trimming removed 6 bases from V and 7 bases from J; junction bases left unmatched: 12. Germline V gene sequence: CDR1 DFQATT, CDR2 SNEGSKA (reference sequence). TCRdb reprocessed the 5' RACE reads with MiXCR, giving one entry per CDR3 protein. The sample shows hundreds of thousands of distinct CDR3 sequences, approximately 13% of them seen only once. The sample belongs to a study of identical twins. Study-wide points: Fewer insertions characterized abundant cord blood beta clonotypes, whereas memory repertoires showed none. There is a chance that invariant MAIT and iNKT cells partially muddied zero-insertion analyses.

These data also formed part of another study, on yellow fever vaccine responses in identical twins. This second report adds: Twins reportedly mounted vaccine T cell responses that seemed partly convergent, partly personalized.

Sequences were obtained from PBMCs. The chain uses TRBV20-1 and TRBJ1-2; 12 nucleotides agree with TRBD1. This clonotype was sampled from a young woman in good health. The CDR3 bases are TGCAGTGCAGGGACAGGGGGCGGTTTTGCTGGTGGCTACACCTTC. Its translation is CSAGTGGGFAGGYTF.